What follows are 22 T cell receptor beta chains derived from one specimen sequenced in a study of shared clonotypes between healthy human individuals. Method: immunoSEQ multiplex PCR; TCRdb's copy keeps in-frame clones and lacks some. Here the sample spans around 1,900,000 clones, 90% to 95% being singletons. Naive CD8 populations comprised CD45RO-negative cells positively selected for CCR7, excluding terminally differentiated effector memory CD45RA+ cells. The sequencing input was naive CD8+ T cells from PBMCs. These receptors were collected from a man between 18 and 29 years old in good health. Some clones in this sample may be carry-over from other donors' samples.

The V call is TRBV19, the J call TRBJ1-2; the D is unclear. V was clipped by 5 bases and J by 8 bases, with 18 bases between them. The CDR3 runs 14 residues. Germline assignment: CDR1 LNHDA and CDR2 SQIVND (reference sequence). The CDR3 DNA reads TGTGCCAGTAGTTTCTCGGCCGTCCCAATCGGCTACACCTTC. Amino acids: CASSFSAVPIGYTF. The entire variable domain, with the rest obtained from reference TRBV19 and TRBJ1-2, is as follows: DGGITQSPKYLFRKEGQNVTLSCEQNLNHDAMYWYRQDPGQGLRLIYYSQIVNDFQKGDIAEGYSVSREKKESFPLTVTSAQKNPTAFYLCASSFSAVPIGYTFGSGTRLTVV.

V gene TRBV6-1 combines with J gene TRBJ2-5; unclear D gene. CDR1 and CDR2 from the germline V gene are MNHNS and SASEGT. Between the trimmed V and J ends, which lost 5 bases and 5 bases, there was a span of 3 bases. This CDR3 is built from 10 residues. As DNA, the CDR3 is TGTGCCAGCAGTAAGGAGACCCAGTACTTC. As protein: CASSKETQYF.

The chain employs TRBV21-1 and TRBJ2-3; TRBD2, the table's D call, lacks a check against the DNA. TRBV21-1 is assigned pseudogene status. The CDR3 is 13 amino acids. CDR3 residues: CAPKRGQYNTQYF. CDR3 nucleotides: TGTGCCCCTAAGAGAGGGCAATATAACACGCAGTATTTT.

V usage is TRBV5-1 and J usage is TRBJ1-2; perhaps TRBD1 as D (5 bases). V was clipped by 0 bases and J by 0 bases, with 15 bases between them. From germline, CDR1 is SGHRS and CDR2 YFSETQ. The CDR3 covers 17 residues. CDR3 amino acids: CASSLEEAGRTNYGYTF. The DNA for the CDR3 is TGCGCCAGCAGCTTGGAGGAGGCAGGGAGGACTAACTATGGCTACACCTTC.

The chain couples TRBV6-5 to TRBJ2-3, with D unresolved. V was trimmed by 9 bases and J by 4 bases, leaving 8 bases between them. CDR1 and CDR2 from the germline V gene are MNHEY and SVGAGI. This CDR3 comprises 11 residues. The CDR3 DNA follows: TGTGCCAGACGCCGGGCAGATACGCAGTATTTT. Encoded protein: CARRRADTQYF.

The chain carries TRBV4-3 and TRBJ2-1, with 7 nucleotides matching TRBD2. Germline trimming cut 3 bases from V and 5 bases from J; bases unmatched to any gene: 19. Germline-derived CDR1 and CDR2 are LGHNA and YSLEER. The CDR3 is 19 amino acids. The CDR3 region has the DNA TGCGCCAGCAGCCACAATTTGCTGACGGGGCGGGGGTTAAACAATGAGCAGTTCTTC. Encoded protein: CASSHNLLTGRGLNNEQFF.

This clone was detected once. This rearrangement joins TRBV6-6 to TRBJ2-1; 9 bases fit TRBD2. Losses at the gene ends were 6 bases for V and 6 bases for J; bases not matched to a gene: 6. CDR1 is MNHNY, CDR2 SVGAGI, per germline (reference sequence). The CDR3 is 14 amino acids. Written as DNA, the CDR3 is TGTGCCAGCAGCCGACTAGCGGCTCCCAATGAGCAGTTCTTC. Amino acid sequence: CASSRLAAPNEQFF.

V usage is TRBV7-3 and J usage is TRBJ2-2; D is undetermined. Germline CDR1 reads SGHTA; CDR2 reads FQGTGA. The CDR3 is 14 residues long. Between the trimmed V and J ends, which lost 5 bases and 2 bases, there was a span of 9 bases. In nucleotides, the CDR3 is TGTGCCAGCAGCCCAGATCCCAACACCGGGGAGCTGTTTTTT. Protein: CASSPDPNTGELFF. Variable domain in full (rest from reference TRBV7-3 and TRBJ2-2): GAGVSQTPSNKVTEKGKYVELRCDPISGHTALYWYRQSLGQGPEFLIYFQGTGAADDSGLPNDRFFAVRPEGSVSTLKIQRTERGDSAVYLCASSPDPNTGELFFGEGSRLTVL.

The V gene is TRBV5-6, the J gene TRBJ2-4; 10 bases align to TRBD2. The J segment lost 0 bases and the V segment lost 0 bases, leaving 6 bases of the junction unmatched. Germline-derived CDR1 and CDR2 are SGHDT and YYEEEE. This CDR3 spans 18 amino acids. The CDR3, as DNA: TGTGCCAGCAGCTTGGAGGGACTAGCGACACTAGCCAAAAACATTCAGTACTTC. This codes for CASSLEGLATLAKNIQYF.

On this clone: The same CDR3 is also encoded by other DNA sequences in this sample. The V call is TRBV9, the J call TRBJ1-3, with D perhaps matching TRBD1 (5 bases). The CDR3 runs 14 residues. V lost 4 bases, J lost 1 base, and 9 bases lay in between. CDR1 SGDLS and CDR2 YYNGEE come from the germline V gene. The CDR3 nucleotides are TGTGCCAGCAGCCCTGGGGGGTCTGGAAACACCATATATTTT. Its translation: CASSPGGSGNTIYF.

The V call is TRBV30, the J call TRBJ2-7, with 8 bases fitting TRBD2. The CDR3 spans 13 residues. Germline loops: CDR1 GTSNPN, CDR2 SVGIG (reference sequence). J lost 4 bases, V lost 3 bases, and 5 bases had no gene match. The chain's CDR3 is CAWRSGGLYEQYF. In nucleotides, the CDR3 is TGTGCCTGGAGGAGCGGGGGTTTGTACGAGCAGTACTTC.

The rearrangement links TRBV29-1 to TRBJ2-5, with a weak D call TRBD2 (5 bases). TRBJ2-7 explains the end of the DNA better; the J call may be wrong. Germline values: CDR1 SQVTM, CDR2 ANQGSEA. CDR3 length equals 11 residues. In DNA form, the CDR3 reads TGCAGCGTTGTGGACTCCGGCGAGCAGTACTTC. The encoded protein is CSVVDSGEQYF.

This rearrangement joins TRBV9 to TRBJ1-1; no reliable D call. Between the trimmed V and J ends, which lost 0 bases and 6 bases, there was a span of 9 bases. Germline-derived CDR1 and CDR2 are SGDLS and YYNGEE. The CDR3 consists of 13 residues. The CDR3 reads CASSVVAGPEAFF. In DNA form, the CDR3 reads TGTGCCAGCAGCGTAGTAGCAGGACCTGAAGCTTTCTTT.

The chain couples TRBV27 to TRBJ2-2, with no clear D. Germline CDR1 MNHEY, CDR2 SMNVEV (reference sequence). The V and J ends lost 3 bases and 5 bases respectively, with 10 bases between them. The CDR3 covers 14 residues. The CDR3 region is CASSFVTPTGELFF. The CDR3 DNA is TGTGCCAGCAGTTTTGTGACTCCTACCGGGGAGCTGTTTTTT.

The CDR3 loop reads CASSVTLRLALREQFF. CDR3 coding DNA: TGTGCCAGCAGCGTGACCCTGAGACTAGCGCTGCGTGAGCAGTTCTTC. The V and J genes are TRBV9 and TRBJ2-1; 8 bases fit TRBD2. J was trimmed by 9 bases and V by 2 bases; bases with no gene match: 13. The CDR3 consists of 16 residues. The V gene's germline CDR1 is SGDLS and CDR2 YYNGEE.

Remarks on this clone: The sample has other DNA sequences that encode this CDR3 too. V is TRBV5-6 and J is TRBJ2-3, with D uncertain. Germline-derived CDR1 and CDR2 are SGHDT and YYEEEE. This CDR3 spans 14 amino acids. Deletions cut 0 bases from V and 1 base from J, with 6 bases between. The CDR3 region has the DNA TGTGCCAGCAGCTTGGGAGCCCGCACAGATACGCAGTATTTT. Protein: CASSLGARTDTQYF.

This chain joins TRBV10-1 and TRBJ1-3; D is unclear. This CDR3 has 14 residues. Germline CDR1 is WNHNN and CDR2 is SYGVQD (reference sequence). The V end lost 2 bases, the J end lost 1 base, and 6 bases lay between the germline ends. The CDR3 DNA reads TGCGCCAGCAGTGAGGTGATATCTGGAAACACCATATATTTT. Protein sequence: CASSEVISGNTIYF.

The V gene is TRBV9, the J gene TRBJ2-7; tentatively, D is TRBD1 (6 bases). Germline V CDR1 and CDR2: SGDLS, YYNGEE. V shed 4 bases and J shed 5 bases, with 16 bases lying between them. The CDR3 runs 14 residues. The CDR3 DNA is TGTGCCAGCAGCCCCTTAGGGGGAGCTCACGAGCAGTACTTC. Its translation is CASSPLGGAHEQYF.

This clone was counted once. Other DNA sequences in the sample encode the same CDR3. The V and J genes are TRBV5-4 and TRBJ2-5; D gene uncertain. Germline V lookup: CDR1 SGHNT, CDR2 YYREEE (reference sequence). V shed 2 bases and J shed 4 bases, with 6 bases lying between them. The length of the CDR3 is 12 residues. This chain's CDR3 is CASSFDLETQYF. In nucleotides, the CDR3 is TGTGCCAGCAGCTTTGATCTAGAGACCCAGTACTTC.

The CDR3 region is CASSQRPGELFF. DNA for the CDR3: TGTGCCAGCAGCCAAAGGCCCGGGGAGCTGTTTTTT. The J gene is TRBJ2-2, the V gene TRBV28; D is unresolved. Germline loops: CDR1 MDHEN, CDR2 SYDVKM. The ends were cut back, 6 bases at V and 6 bases at J, with 8 bases in the middle. This CDR3 has 12 amino acids.

The DNA of the CDR3 is TGTGCCAGCAGCTTGAATCAGATTCAGCCCCAGCATTTT. Amino acid sequence: CASSLNQIQPQHF. The chain links TRBV5-4 to TRBJ1-5; D is uncertain. The germline V gene encodes CDR1 SGHNT and CDR2 YYREEE (reference sequence). The ends were cut back, 1 base at V and 6 bases at J, with 8 bases in the middle. CDR3 length equals 13 residues.

The gene calls are TRBV27 and TRBJ2-7; 8 bases line up with TRBD2. Germline V CDR1 and CDR2: MNHEY, SMNVEV (reference sequence). V lost 4 bases, J lost 5 bases, and 16 bases stayed unmatched. The CDR3 length is 17 residues. CDR3 sequence (DNA): TGTGCCAGCAGTTCATCACTAGCGGCCCTAAATATCCACGAGCAGTACTTC. Translation: CASSSSLAALNIHEQYF.